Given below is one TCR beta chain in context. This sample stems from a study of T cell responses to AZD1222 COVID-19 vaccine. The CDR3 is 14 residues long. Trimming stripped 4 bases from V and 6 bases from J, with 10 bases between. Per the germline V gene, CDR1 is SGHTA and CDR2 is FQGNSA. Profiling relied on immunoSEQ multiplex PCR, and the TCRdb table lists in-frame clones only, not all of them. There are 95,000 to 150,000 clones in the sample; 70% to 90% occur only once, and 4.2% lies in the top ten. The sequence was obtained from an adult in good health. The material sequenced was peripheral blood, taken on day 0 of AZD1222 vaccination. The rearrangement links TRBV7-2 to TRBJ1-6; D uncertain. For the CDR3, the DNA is TGTGCCAGCAGCTGGGCAGGCCTTAATTCACCCCTCCACTTT. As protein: CASSWAGLNSPLHF.